This entry features one T cell receptor (beta chain) sequence. V lost 4 bases and J lost 3; bases outside the gene matches: 2. CDR3 size: 13 residues. Germline loops: CDR1 LNHDA, CDR2 SQIVND (reference sequence). Original data processing: Amplification of reference gene primers was used by the study to estimate nucleated cell counts. Here immunoSEQ multiplex PCR was the method, and the copy in TCRdb shows in-frame clones only, minus some. That table furnishes V, J and clone size, whereas the DNA furnished D and trimming. The sample lists around 130,000 clones, 75% to 90% occurring once. These data belong to a study of blood T cell repertoires in COVID-19. Study-wide background: From the United States, Italy and Spain came samples of acute and convalescent COVID-19. Sample material is recorded as cDNA or gDNA derived from T cells, B-cell-depleted T cells, or PBMCs.

The gene calls are TRBV19 and TRBJ2-7; 8 nucleotides line up with TRBD1. The sample consisted of peripheral blood. This TCR came from a woman older than 75 with acute or convalescent COVID-19. The CDR3 reads CASSRGQDYEQYF. DNA of the CDR3: TGTGCCAGTAGTAGGGGACAGGACTACGAGCAGTACTTC.